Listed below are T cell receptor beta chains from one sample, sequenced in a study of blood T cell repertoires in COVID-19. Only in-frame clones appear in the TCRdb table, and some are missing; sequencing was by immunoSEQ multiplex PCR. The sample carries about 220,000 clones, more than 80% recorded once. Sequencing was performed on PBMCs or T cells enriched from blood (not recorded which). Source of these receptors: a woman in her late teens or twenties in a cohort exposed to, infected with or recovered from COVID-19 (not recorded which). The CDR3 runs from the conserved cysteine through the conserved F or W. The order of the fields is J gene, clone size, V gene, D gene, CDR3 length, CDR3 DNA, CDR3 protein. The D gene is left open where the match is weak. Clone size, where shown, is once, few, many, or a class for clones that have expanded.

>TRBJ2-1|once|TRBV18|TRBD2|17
TGTGCCAGCTCACCACCGGAAATCCTAGCGGTTTGGGATGAGCAGTTCTTC
CASSPPEILAVWDEQFF
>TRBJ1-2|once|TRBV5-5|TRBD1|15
TGTGCCAGCAGCTTCTTGACAGGGACGGACTATGGCTACACCTTC
CASSFLTGTDYGYTF
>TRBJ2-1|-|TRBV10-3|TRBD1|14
TGTGCCATCAGGCCCCGGGACAGGGACAATGAGCAGTTCTTC
CAIRPRDRDNEQFF
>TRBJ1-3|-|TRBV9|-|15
TGTGCCAGCAGCGTAGACCCTACGTCAGGAAACACCATATATTTT
CASSVDPTSGNTIYF
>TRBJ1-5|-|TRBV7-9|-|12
TGTGCCAGCAGCTACAATCATCAGCCCCAGCATTTT
CASSYNHQPQHF
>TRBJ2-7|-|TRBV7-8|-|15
TGTGCCAGCAGCTTAGTACGGGGGAGGCCGCTCGAGCAGTACTTC
CASSLVRGRPLEQYF
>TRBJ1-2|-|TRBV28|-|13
TGTGCCAGCAGTTTGCGGGCGGATTATGGCTACACCTTC
CASSLRADYGYTF
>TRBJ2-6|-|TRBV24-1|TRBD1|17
TGTGCCACCAGTGATCAAGGGACAGTTTCTGGGGCCAACGTCCTGACTTTC
CATSDQGTVSGANVLTF
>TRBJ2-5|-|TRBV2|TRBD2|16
TGTGCCAGCACTACTCCCGGGAGACTAGCGGTGGAGACCCAGTACTTC
CASTTPGRLAVETQYF
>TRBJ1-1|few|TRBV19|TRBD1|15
TGTGCCAGTATAAATACAGGGGACAGTCCCCCTGAAGCTTTCTTT
CASINTGDSPPEAFF
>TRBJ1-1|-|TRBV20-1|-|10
TGCAGTGCCCCTCGAGCTGAAGCTTTCTTT
CSAPRAEAFF
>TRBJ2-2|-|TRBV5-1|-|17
TGCGCCAGCAGCTTGGCCCGAGACAGAGCGAACACCGGGGAGCTGTTTTTT
CASSLARDRANTGELFF
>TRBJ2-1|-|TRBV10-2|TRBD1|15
TGCGCCAGCAGTGAGTCGGGACAGGGGCAGGGTGAGCAGTTCTTC
CASSESGQGQGEQFF
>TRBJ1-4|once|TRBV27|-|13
TGTGCCAGCAGTCCCGGGGAATATCGAAAACTGTTTTTT
CASSPGEYRKLFF
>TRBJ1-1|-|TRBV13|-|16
TGTGCCAGCAGCTTGGGTGGCGGACACCTGAACACTGAAGCTTTCTTT
CASSLGGGHLNTEAFF
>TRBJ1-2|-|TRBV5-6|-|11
TGTGCCAGCAGCCTACGACAGAGCAACACCTTC
CASSLRQSNTF
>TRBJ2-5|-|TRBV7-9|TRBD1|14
TGTGCCAGCAGCTCGACAGGGGGAGGAGAGACCCAGTACTTC
CASSSTGGGETQYF
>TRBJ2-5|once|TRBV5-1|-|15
TGCGCCAGCAGCTTGGCAACTAGTCAGACGGAGACCCAGTACTTC
CASSLATSQTETQYF
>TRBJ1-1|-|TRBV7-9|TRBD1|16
TGTGCCAGCAGCTTAGACGAAGGACAGGGGTTCCCTGAAGCTTTCTTT
CASSLDEGQGFPEAFF
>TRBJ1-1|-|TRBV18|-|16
TGTGCCAGCTCACCAAACTCGGACAGTCTGAACACTGAAGCTTTCTTT
CASSPNSDSLNTEAFF
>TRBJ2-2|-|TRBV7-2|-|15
TGTGCCAGCAGCTTACTAAGCGCGTACACCGGGGAGCTGTTTTTT
CASSLLSAYTGELFF
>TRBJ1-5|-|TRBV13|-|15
TGTGCCAGCAGCTTGGGGCAGGGTGAATATCAGCCCCAGCATTTT
CASSLGQGEYQPQHF
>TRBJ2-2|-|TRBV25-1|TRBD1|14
TGTGCCACCGGTCGGCAGGGGGTGGTCGGGGAGCTGTTTTTT
CATGRQGVVGELFF
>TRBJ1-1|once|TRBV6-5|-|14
TGTGCCAGCAGTTACCGGGGTAGAAACACTGAAGCTTTCTTT
CASSYRGRNTEAFF
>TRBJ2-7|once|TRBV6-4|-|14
TGTGCCAGCAGTGACGACGCCCCGCGGGGCGAGCAGTACTTC
CASSDDAPRGEQYF
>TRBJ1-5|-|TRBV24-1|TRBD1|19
TGTGCCACCAGTGATTTGCGGTTGGGGGACAGGGTATGGTATCAGCCCCAGCATTTT
CATSDLRLGDRVWYQPQHF